Following are 8 T cell receptor beta chains from one sample sequenced in a study of graft-versus-host responses after intestinal transplantation. Assay: immunoSEQ multiplex PCR; the TCRdb copy retains only in-frame clones and omits some. This table has more than 85,000 clones, around 93% appearing once. No antigen has been identified for these receptors. Sequencing used unstimulated CD8+ T cells sorted from spleen or lymph node cells, obtained before intestinal transplant. The origin of the receptors is a human donor who received an intestinal transplant.

The rearrangement links TRBV5-4 to TRBJ2-7; TRBD2 matches 7 bases. Germline assignment: CDR1 SGHNT and CDR2 YYREEE (reference sequence). With V trimmed by 0 bases and J by 4 bases, 4 bases remained unmatched. The CDR3 contains 14 residues. CDR3 amino acids: CASSLGGLLYEQYF. The CDR3 region has the DNA TGTGCCAGCAGCTTGGGGGGACTACTATACGAGCAGTACTTC.

The chain is built from TRBV2 and TRBJ2-1, with 10 bases matching TRBD2. Germline V gene lookup returns CDR1 SNHLY and CDR2 FYNNEI. The junction had 1 base not matched to a gene; V was cut back by 4 bases and J by 1 base. This CDR3 is 15 amino acids long. Here the CDR3 reads CASSVAGGSYNEQFF. The CDR3, as DNA: TGTGCCAGCAGTGTAGCGGGAGGATCCTACAATGAGCAGTTCTTC.

This chain links TRBV9 with TRBJ1-1; perhaps TRBD1 as D (5 bases). The germline V gene has CDR1 SGDLS and CDR2 YYNGEE. The CDR3 sequence is 14 residues long. V was cut by 0 bases and J by 5 bases, with 11 bases left in between. This CDR3 is CASSVAEGRTEAFF. CDR3 coding DNA: TGTGCCAGCAGCGTAGCTGAGGGGCGAACTGAAGCTTTCTTT. Complete variable domain (other parts from reference TRBV9 and TRBJ1-1): DSGVTQTPKHLITATGQRVTLRCSPRSGDLSVYWYQQSLDQGLQFLIQYYNGEERAKGNILERFSAQQFPDLHSELNLSSLELGDSALYFCASSVAEGRTEAFFGQGTRLTVV.

CDR3 protein: CASSLGLLGGGYEQYF. The DNA for the CDR3 is TGTGCCAGCAGCTTAGGCTTACTAGGAGGAGGCTACGAGCAGTACTTC. The chain has TRBV7-8 and TRBJ2-7; a possible D gene is TRBD2 (5 bases). V lost 1 base and J lost 3, with 16 bases in between. Germline values: CDR1 SGHVS, CDR2 FQNEAQ. This CDR3 spans 16 amino acids.

CDR3 amino acids: CATGTSDTDTQYF. CDR3 sequence (DNA): TGTGCCACCGGGACTAGCGACACAGATACGCAGTATTTT. The V and J genes are TRBV15 and TRBJ2-3; 10 bases are shared with TRBD2. Germline CDR1 and CDR2: LNHNV and YYDKDF (reference sequence). This CDR3 spans 13 amino acids. V shed 8 bases and J 2 bases; nucleotides not matched to a gene: 1.

CDR3 protein: CASSEAFEQYF. CDR3 sequence (DNA): TGTGCCAGCAGTGAAGCTTTCGAGCAGTACTTC. The rearrangement links TRBV6-1 to TRBJ2-7; D is unclear. The germline V and J ends were trimmed by 0 bases and 6 bases, with 3 bases remaining between them. The germline V gene has CDR1 MNHNS and CDR2 SASEGT. This CDR3 is built from 11 residues.

The chain has TRBV7-9 and TRBJ1-1; 7 nucleotides match TRBD1. In germline, CDR1 is SEHNR, CDR2 FQNEAQ (reference sequence). The V gene end was trimmed by 5 bases and the J gene end by 0 bases; junction bases not matched to a gene: 9. CDR3 size: 16 residues. Here the CDR3 reads CASSPGQAKMNTEAFF. Here the CDR3 DNA reads TGTGCCAGCAGCCCAGGACAGGCTAAGATGAACACTGAAGCTTTCTTT.

The rearrangement joins TRBV10-2 to TRBJ1-1; no firm D call. The germline CDR1 and CDR2 sequences are WSHSY and SAAADI. V lost 6 bases to trimming and J lost 3 bases, with 11 bases between them. The length of the CDR3 is 13 residues. The CDR3 sequence is CASSPRMDTEAFF. CDR3 nucleotide sequence: TGCGCCAGCAGCCCTCGGATGGACACTGAAGCTTTCTTT.